This note documents a single T cell receptor (beta chain) sequence. This specimen belongs to a study of identical twins' blood T cells. J lost 6 bases, V lost 7 bases, and 8 bases had no gene match. The CDR3 loop spans 13 amino acids. Germline-derived CDR1 and CDR2 are MNHNY and SVGAGI (reference sequence). Both ends of each TCR cDNA library bore sample-specific barcodes. TCRdb analysed the 5' RACE reads with MiXCR anew, one entry per CDR3 protein. The sample includes fewer than 450,000 distinct CDR3 sequences, roughly 30% of them seen just once. The source of this sequence is a woman aged 18-49 years in good health. The V call is TRBV6-6, the J call TRBJ1-1, with 7 nucleotides matching TRBD1. Source material: PBMCs. CDR3 residues: CASTDSGGAEAFF. The CDR3, as DNA: TGTGCCAGCACCGATTCAGGGGGTGCTGAAGCTTTCTTT.